A single sample gave rise to the 23 T cell receptor beta chains below, sequenced in a study of T cell clones after liver transplantation. Assay: immunoSEQ multiplex PCR; the TCRdb copy retains only in-frame clones and omits some. The data hold around 19,000 clones, with nearly 80% observed a single time. This specimen was CD8+ T cells from blood, taken around 52 months after liver transplant. Receptors were obtained from a human patient who received a liver transplant. Some T cells may have come from the graft donor.

The rearrangement joins TRBV10-1 to TRBJ2-3; the match to TRBD2 covers 13 bases. This CDR3 is 19 amino acids long. Germline V gene lookup returns CDR1 WNHNN and CDR2 SYGVQD (reference sequence). The trim removed 4 bases at V and 2 bases at J, leaving 12 bases unmatched. The CDR3: CASSGTSGGPLEITDTQYF. CDR3 in DNA: TGCGCCAGCAGTGGGACTAGCGGGGGACCCCTGGAGATCACAGATACGCAGTATTTT.

Only a few counts were recorded for this clone. This chain joins TRBV27 and TRBJ1-1; maybe TRBD1 (6 bases). The V end was cut by 7 bases, the J end by 4 bases, with 13 bases between. This CDR3 comprises 13 residues. The germline CDR1 and CDR2 sequences are MNHEY and SMNVEV (reference sequence). The CDR3 coding sequence is TGTGCCAGCACCCGGAGGGGGGGCACTGAAGCTTTCTTT. Encoded protein: CASTRRGGTEAFF.

The chain links TRBV6-5 to TRBJ2-7; 8 bases line up with TRBD1. The CDR3 covers 12 residues. V shed 8 bases, J shed 6 bases, and the junction held 6 bases outside the gene matches. Germline V gene sequence: CDR1 MNHEY, CDR2 SVGAGI. CDR3 sequence (DNA): TGTGCCAGCGACAGGGGAGTAAGCGAGCAGTACTTC. This sequence encodes CASDRGVSEQYF.

This chain links TRBV27 with TRBJ2-7; 9 bases agree with TRBD2. The trim removed 4 bases at V and 5 bases at J, leaving 15 bases unmatched. The CDR3 sequence is 17 residues long. Germline V gene sequence: CDR1 MNHEY, CDR2 SMNVEV (reference sequence). CDR3 DNA: TGTGCCAGCAGTTCCAGCCAAATCGGGACTAGCCTGGACGAGCAGTACTTC. Translation: CASSSSQIGTSLDEQYF.

The chain recombines TRBV11-2 with TRBJ1-2; tentatively, D is TRBD1 (6 bases). This CDR3 spans 13 amino acids. V lost 1 base and J 5 bases, leaving 8 bases between the germline ends. CDR1 and CDR2 (germline): SGHAT, FQNNGV. The CDR3 spells CASSLAGAYGYTF. The CDR3 DNA follows: TGTGCCAGCAGCTTAGCAGGGGCATATGGCTACACCTTC.

Regarding this clone: Distinct nucleotide sequences in the sample also encode this CDR3. This chain uses TRBV5-4 with TRBJ2-2; D possibly corresponds to TRBD2 (7 bases). V gave up 1 base and J gave up 13 bases, with 17 bases separating them. The CDR3 consists of 14 residues. Germline lookup yields CDR1 SGHNT and CDR2 YYREEE (reference sequence). The CDR3 DNA reads as TGTGCCAGCAGCTTGAGAGGGGGGGCGCTGGGGCTGTTTTTT. Residues: CASSLRGGALGLFF.

This clone has just a few counts. V gene TRBV6-1 combines with J gene TRBJ2-7; TRBD2 matches 7 bases. CDR3 length: 14 residues. The germline V gene has CDR1 MNHNS and CDR2 SASEGT. Unmatched junction bases numbered 11, after V lost 8 bases and J lost 4 bases. The CDR3 bases are TGTGCCAGCGGGGAGGGGCCGGCATTGTACGAGCAGTACTTC. This codes for CASGEGPALYEQYF.

This clone has only one observation. The chain links TRBV28 to TRBJ1-1; D is uncertain. The CDR3 totals 15 residues. CDR1 MDHEN and CDR2 SYDVKM come from the germline V gene. V was cut by 6 bases and J by 1 base, with 15 bases left in between. For the CDR3, the DNA is TGTGCCAGCAGGCCACTCGGCTCGGAGAACACTGAAGCTTTCTTT. This translates into CASRPLGSENTEAFF.

V is TRBV6-1 and J is TRBJ2-7; TRBD1 might be the D (5 bases). V was trimmed by 3 bases and J by 1 base, leaving 10 bases between them. This CDR3 contains 14 residues. Germline values: CDR1 MNHNS, CDR2 SASEGT. DNA of the CDR3: TGTGCCAGCAGTGACATGGACACTTCCTACGAGCAGTACTTC. This encodes CASSDMDTSYEQYF.

This clone was seen many times. The rearrangement uses TRBV11-2 and TRBJ2-7; perhaps TRBD1 as D (6 bases). Trimming took off 5 bases at V and 3 bases at J, with 14 bases between the two ends. The V gene's germline CDR1 is SGHAT and CDR2 FQNNGV. The CDR3 totals 14 residues. The chain's CDR3 is CASSISGTIYEQYF. In DNA form, the CDR3 reads TGTGCCAGCAGCATATCCGGGACAATCTACGAGCAGTACTTC. Looking up the rest from reference TRBV11-2 and TRBJ2-7 gives the full variable domain: EAGVAQSPRYKIIEKRQSVAFWCNPISGHATLYWYQQILGQGPKLLIQFQNNGVVDDSQLPKDRFSAERLKGVDSTLKIQPAKLEDSAVYLCASSISGTIYEQYFGPGTRLTVT.

V gene TRBV6-5 combines with J gene TRBJ1-4; no firm D call. There are 14 residues in the CDR3. CDR1 and CDR2 (germline): MNHEY, SVGAGI. Trimming removed 0 bases from V and 3 bases from J, with 5 bases in between. Here the CDR3 reads CASSYSQSNEKLFF. CDR3 bases: TGTGCCAGCAGTTACTCGCAGTCTAATGAAAAACTGTTTTTT.

The chain has TRBV19 and TRBJ2-1; possibly TRBD1 for D (6 bases). The CDR3 is 13 amino acids. Per the germline V gene, CDR1 is LNHDA and CDR2 is SQIVND (reference sequence). Trimming shortened V by 7 bases and J by 4 bases, and 11 bases separated the two germline ends. This CDR3 reads CASNKQGYNEQFF. CDR3 nucleotides: TGTGCCAGTAATAAACAGGGTTACAATGAGCAGTTCTTC.

The chain couples TRBV10-3 to TRBJ2-1; 9 nucleotides align to TRBD1. Germline assignment: CDR1 ENHRY and CDR2 SYGVKD. Trimming removed 8 bases from V and 5 bases from J; junction bases left unmatched: 7. The CDR3 has 14 residues. Written as DNA, the CDR3 is TGTGCCATCGCCGGGACAGGGATCGACAATGAGCAGTTCTTC. Protein sequence: CAIAGTGIDNEQFF.

The table lists this clone with a few counts. This chain joins TRBV2 and TRBJ1-6, with D possibly matching TRBD1 (5 bases). The germline gives CDR1 SNHLY, CDR2 FYNNEI. V lost 8 bases and J lost 8, with 16 bases in between. The CDR3 covers 14 residues. This chain's CDR3 is CASLWGTPDSPLHF. The CDR3 bases are TGTGCCAGCCTCTGGGGGACTCCGGATTCACCCCTCCACTTT. Full variable domain (remainder filled in from reference TRBV2 and TRBJ1-6): EPEVTQTPSHQVTQMGQEVILRCVPISNHLYFYWYRQILGQKVEFLVSFYNNEISEKSEIFDDQFSVERPDGSNFTLKIRSTKLEDSAMYFCASLWGTPDSPLHFGNGTRLTVT.

V is TRBV7-9 and J is TRBJ1-1; 8 bases align to TRBD1. The V and J ends lost 5 bases and 7 bases, in that order; junction bases with no gene match: 6. The germline CDR1 and CDR2 sequences are SEHNR and FQNEAQ (reference sequence). The CDR3 runs 13 residues. The CDR3 protein is CASSLGQGFEAFF. In nucleotides, the CDR3 is TGTGCCAGCAGCCTAGGACAGGGCTTTGAAGCTTTCTTT.

The chain employs TRBV13 and TRBJ2-3; TRBD2 agrees at 13 bases. CDR1 is PRHDT, CDR2 FYEKMQ, per germline (reference sequence). The length of the CDR3 is 16 residues. J lost 3 bases, V lost 5 bases, and 5 bases had no gene match. The CDR3 region is CASSALAGGPTDTQYF. The CDR3 DNA is TGTGCCAGCAGCGCACTAGCGGGGGGGCCGACAGATACGCAGTATTTT.

This clone is a singleton in its sample. The genes are TRBV7-8 and TRBJ2-3, with 9 positions matching TRBD1. The CDR3 is 15 residues long. Germline lookup yields CDR1 SGHVS and CDR2 FQNEAQ. The V and J ends lost 3 bases and 6 bases, in that order; junction bases with no gene match: 7. CDR3 amino acids: CASSFQGQGSDTQYF. The CDR3 coding sequence is TGTGCCAGCAGCTTTCAGGGACAGGGTTCCGATACGCAGTATTTT. Combining the CDR3 with reference TRBV7-8 and TRBJ2-3 gives the whole variable domain GAGVSQSPRYKVAKRGQDVALRCDPISGHVSLFWYQQALGQGPEFLTYFQNEAQLDKSGLPSDRFFAERPEGSVSTLKIQRTQQEDSAVYLCASSFQGQGSDTQYFGPGTRLTVL.

The CDR3 spells CASSLDRGNTEAFF. CDR3 sequence (DNA): TGTGCCAGCAGCTTAGACAGGGGGAACACTGAAGCTTTCTTT. This chain uses TRBV7-8 with TRBJ1-1, with 7 bases matching TRBD1. Trimming took 1 base from V and 1 from J; bases not matched to a gene: 0. This CDR3 has 14 residues. Looked up from germline, CDR1 is SGHVS and CDR2 is FQNEAQ.

The chain is built from TRBV9 and TRBJ2-5; TRBD1 matches 11 bases. Germline V gene lookup returns CDR1 SGDLS and CDR2 YYNGEE. CDR3 length: 14 residues. V lost 4 bases and J lost 4; bases outside the gene matches: 3. CDR3: CASSPGTGGETQYF. The CDR3 DNA sequence: TGTGCCAGCAGCCCGGGGACAGGGGGAGAGACCCAGTACTTC. Filled out from reference TRBV9 and TRBJ2-5, the complete variable domain reads DSGVTQTPKHLITATGQRVTLRCSPRSGDLSVYWYQQSLDQGLQFLIQYYNGEERAKGNILERFSAQQFPDLHSELNLSSLELGDSALYFCASSPGTGGETQYFGPGTRLLVL.

As DNA, the CDR3 is TGTGCCAGCAGCTTTGGGACAGGGACCACGTGGACTGAAGCTTTCTTT. This sequence encodes CASSFGTGTTWTEAFF. The J gene is TRBJ1-1, the V gene TRBV5-6; 9 bases align to TRBD1. This CDR3 has 16 residues. Germline trimming cut 2 bases from V and 5 bases from J; bases unmatched to any gene: 10. CDR1 is SGHDT, CDR2 YYEEEE, per germline.

The rearrangement joins TRBV6-4 to TRBJ1-5; 8 nucleotides align to TRBD1. Germline V gene sequence: CDR1 MRHNA, CDR2 SNTAGT. Trimming at V came to 7 bases and at J to 1 base, leaving 3 bases not matched to a gene. This CDR3 is 14 amino acids long. The CDR3 DNA reads as TGTGCCAGCATAGACAGGGGCAGCAATCAGCCCCAGCATTTT. Amino acids: CASIDRGSNQPQHF.

The chain uses TRBV7-9 and TRBJ2-7; D uncertain. Germline V CDR1 and CDR2: SEHNR, FQNEAQ (reference sequence). CDR3 length: 12 residues. Trimming shortened V by 4 bases and J by 3 bases, and 7 bases separated the two germline ends. Written as DNA, the CDR3 is TGTGCCAGCAGCTCCAGATTCTACGAGCAGTACTTC. This codes for CASSSRFYEQYF.

This clone was counted once. The rearrangement joins TRBV28 to TRBJ2-7; D gene uncertain. Germline loops: CDR1 MDHEN, CDR2 SYDVKM. This CDR3 comprises 11 residues. Trimming pared 3 bases from V and 4 bases from J, leaving 4 bases between. CDR3 bases: TGTGCCAGCAGTTTCGGTTACGAGCAGTACTTC. The encoded protein is CASSFGYEQYF.